This record looks at one TCR beta chain sequence and its context. A read error may produce the germline difference seen at one junction end. The sample belongs to a study of beta chain features in type 1 diabetes. Every isolated RNA sample was fully reverse transcribed, so sequencing captured expressed TCRB transcripts. The method was immunoSEQ multiplex PCR; TCRdb's version includes in-frame clones alone and lacks a portion of them. Of 250,000 to 300,000 clones listed, 8% are singletons. Germline loops: CDR1 SEHNR, CDR2 FQNEAQ (reference sequence). The CDR3 loop spans 12 amino acids. The gene calls are TRBV7-9 and TRBJ1-4, with D unclear. The clonotype originates from a woman aged 18-35 years in good health. The sequenced sample was central memory CD4+ T cells from blood. The CDR3 region is CASNLMDEKLFF. CDR3 nucleotides: TGTGCCAGCAACTTAATGGATGAAAAACTGTTTTTT.